The 13 T cell receptor beta chains presented below share a single source sample, sequenced in a study of cytomegalovirus exposure and HLA in healthy donors. With 60 Vbeta and 13 Jbeta primers, the PCR was carried out. Measured with immunoSEQ multiplex PCR; TCRdb has only the in-frame clones, and not every one. The repertoire has 150,000 to 200,000 clones, roughly 80% of them found once; the top ten carry approximately 3.8%. Sequencing was done on a sample of PBMCs. These receptors were taken from a man aged 50 to 59 in good health and CMV-seronegative.

The chain combines TRBV5-5 with TRBJ2-1; weak D call: TRBD2 (5 bases). The CDR3 runs to 15 residues. V dropped 4 bases and J dropped 5 bases, with 16 bases sitting between them. Germline V lookup: CDR1 SGHKS, CDR2 YYEKEE (reference sequence). DNA for the CDR3: TGTGCCAGCAGCCCGGACGGGGTAGTACACAATGAGCAGTTCTTC. Protein: CASSPDGVVHNEQFF.

The rearrangement uses TRBV4-1 and TRBJ2-2, with 12 bases aligning to TRBD1. Trimming took 3 bases from V and 7 from J; bases not matched to a gene: 6. Germline CDR1 reads MGHRA; CDR2 reads YSYEKL. The CDR3 runs 16 residues. In nucleotides, the CDR3 is TGCGCCAGCAGCCACCCGGGACAGGGGGCTAGCGGGGAGCTGTTTTTT. Translation gives CASSHPGQGASGELFF.

The gene calls are TRBV2 and TRBJ1-2, with 12 positions matching TRBD1. This CDR3 is 15 amino acids long. Germline loops: CDR1 SNHLY, CDR2 FYNNEI. V shed 6 bases, J shed 4 bases, and the junction held 6 bases outside the gene matches. As DNA, the CDR3 is TGTGCCAGCAGCGGGACAGGGGGCAGTAGCTATGGCTACACCTTC. Encoded protein: CASSGTGGSSYGYTF.

In its sample, this clone was seen a few times. CDR3 residues: CASSETGEQYF. The CDR3 nucleotides are TGCGCCAGCAGTGAGACTGGCGAGCAGTACTTC. This chain links TRBV10-2 with TRBJ2-7; D not resolved. The CDR3 extends over 11 amino acids. The V gene lost 2 bases and the J gene lost 6 bases, with 5 bases spanning the gap. Germline CDR1 is WSHSY and CDR2 is SAAADI.

The chain recombines TRBV7-9 with TRBJ2-7; 11 bases fit TRBD1. Trimming took 8 bases from V and 3 from J; bases not matched to a gene: 0. Germline V gene data show CDR1 as SEHNR and CDR2 as FQNEAQ (reference sequence). CDR3 length: 12 residues. CDR3 sequence (DNA): TGTGCCAGCGGGACAGGGGGCTACGAGCAGTACTTC. It specifies CASGTGGYEQYF.

V usage is TRBV5-6 and J usage is TRBJ1-1; D perhaps matches TRBD1 (5 bases). Trimming took off 5 bases at V and 0 bases at J, with 17 bases between the two ends. The CDR3 consists of 16 residues. Per germline, CDR1 SGHDT and CDR2 YYEEEE. CDR3 DNA: TGTGCCAGCAGGGGGGGTTCGAGGGGCTTGAACACTGAAGCTTTCTTT. As protein: CASRGGSRGLNTEAFF.

This sequence joins TRBV18 and TRBJ1-3; no reliable D call. The CDR3 runs 14 residues. The germline V gene has CDR1 KGHSH and CDR2 LQKENI. Trimming took 4 bases from V and 0 from J, leaving 7 bases between them. The CDR3 is CASSQQSSGNTIYF. The DNA of the CDR3 is TGTGCCAGCTCACAACAGAGCTCTGGAAACACCATATATTTT.

CDR3 bases: TGTGCCAGCTCACCCTTGACTAGCGGTCTCACAAACACCGGGGAGCTGTTTTTT. Protein product: CASSPLTSGLTNTGELFF. The chain employs TRBV18 and TRBJ2-2, with 9 bases aligning to TRBD2. Germline CDR1 is KGHSH and CDR2 is LQKENI. The CDR3 length is 18 residues. Germline trimming cut 3 bases from V and 2 bases from J; bases unmatched to any gene: 10.

The chain uses TRBV18 and TRBJ2-1, with 8 bases aligning to TRBD2. Germline trimming cut 0 bases from V and 3 bases from J; bases unmatched to any gene: 4. This CDR3 is built from 16 residues. In germline, CDR1 is KGHSH, CDR2 LQKENI. The CDR3 spells CASSPPSSGGYNEQFF. The CDR3 DNA is TGTGCCAGCTCACCACCATCAAGCGGGGGCTACAATGAGCAGTTCTTC.

The CDR3 loop is CASSDLGGAADTQYF. CDR3 nucleotide sequence: TGTGCCAGCAGTGATCTGGGGGGGGCGGCAGATACGCAGTATTTT. This chain uses TRBV6-4 with TRBJ2-3; perhaps TRBD2 as D (7 bases). Germline lookup yields CDR1 MRHNA and CDR2 SNTAGT. The CDR3 covers 15 residues. Trimming left V 3 bases short and J 4 bases short, with 14 bases between.

This chain connects TRBV6-5 to TRBJ1-1; D not resolved. This CDR3 comprises 15 residues. Trimming shortened V by 7 bases and J by 4 bases, and 19 bases separated the two germline ends. Germline assignment: CDR1 MNHEY and CDR2 SVGAGI. The CDR3 here is CASTKDVLGGTEAFF. In DNA form, the CDR3 reads TGTGCCAGCACCAAGGACGTACTTGGAGGCACTGAAGCTTTCTTT.

The chain joins TRBV5-4 to TRBJ1-4, with TRBD1 matching 7 bases. After removal of 9 bases from V and 7 bases from J, the junction contained 12 bases not matched to a gene. The CDR3 totals 14 residues. Per the germline V gene, CDR1 is SGHNT and CDR2 is YYREEE (reference sequence). The CDR3 bases are TGTGCCACAAAATCCGGGACAGCCGGTGAAAAACTGTTTTTT. Protein product: CATKSGTAGEKLFF.

The CDR3 coding sequence is TGCAGCGTCACCGGGACAGTGACGCACGAGCAGTACTTC. Its protein is CSVTGTVTHEQYF. J is TRBJ2-7 and V is TRBV29-1; TRBD1 matches 7 bases. Trimming at V came to 6 bases and at J to 5 bases, leaving 10 bases not matched to a gene. The CDR3 extends over 13 amino acids. CDR1 and CDR2 from the germline V gene are SQVTM and ANQGSEA.